This TCR beta chain was captured by sequencing in a study of technical replicates of blood from several donors. Data came from immunoSEQ multiplex PCR; TCRdb stores just in-frame clones and leaves some out. The repertoire consists of about 75,000 clones, with approximately 97% occurring once and the leading ten covering around 0.2%. Trimming took 3 bases from V and 1 from J, leaving 15 bases between them. This CDR3 region has 16 residues. CDR1 and CDR2 from the germline V gene are SGHVS and FNYEAQ. Material for sequencing was T cells isolated from PBMCs. The chain employs TRBV7-6 and TRBJ1-1; D is perhaps TRBD1 (5 bases). The sequence came from a human donor in good health. The CDR3 sequence: CASSFAVGLRNTEAFF. CDR3 nucleotide sequence: TGTGCCAGCAGCTTTGCGGTGGGACTCCGGAACACTGAAGCTTTCTTT.